This TCR beta chain was captured by sequencing in a study of cytomegalovirus exposure and HLA in healthy donors. On this clone itself: Its antigen is still unknown.

Amplification used 60 Vbeta primers and 13 Jbeta primers. This table comes from immunoSEQ multiplex PCR, and its TCRdb copy is limited to in-frame clones, with some not included. The data contain 200,000 or so clones, over 65% of them singletons. Points from the study as a whole: Altogether, around 160 TCR beta chains were recorded as cytomegalovirus-associated. Information on immune exposure was restricted to one variable (CMV serostatus).

The clonotype comes from a man aged 18 to 29 in good health and CMV-seronegative. Specimen: PBMCs.

The CDR3 nucleotides are TGTGCCAGCGACAGACTAGCGGGCTACAATGAGCAGTTCTTC. It encodes CASDRLAGYNEQFF. This sequence joins TRBV7-9 and TRBJ2-1, with TRBD2 matching 10 bases. Germline CDR1 reads SEHNR; CDR2 reads FQNEAQ (reference sequence). The CDR3 extends over 14 amino acids. J lost 3 bases, V lost 8 bases, and 4 bases had no gene match.